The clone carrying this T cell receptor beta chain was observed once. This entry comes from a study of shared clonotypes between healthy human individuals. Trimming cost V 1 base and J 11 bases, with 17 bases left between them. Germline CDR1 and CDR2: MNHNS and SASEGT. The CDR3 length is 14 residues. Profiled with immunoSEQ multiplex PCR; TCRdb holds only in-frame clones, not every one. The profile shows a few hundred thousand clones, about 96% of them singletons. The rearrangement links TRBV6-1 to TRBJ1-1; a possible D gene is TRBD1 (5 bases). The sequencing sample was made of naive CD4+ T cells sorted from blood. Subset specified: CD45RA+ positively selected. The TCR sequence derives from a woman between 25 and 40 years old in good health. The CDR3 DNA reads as TGTGCCAGCAGTGAAGTAAATCAGGGTGTCGGCGCTTTCTTT. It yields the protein CASSEVNQGVGAFF.